This entry describes one T cell receptor beta chain. The record originates from a study of blood T cell repertoires in COVID-19. Study-level information: Sites across the United States, Italy and Spain contributed samples from acute and convalescent COVID-19. Sample material is recorded as cDNA or gDNA derived from T cells, B-cell-depleted T cells, or PBMCs.

With 6 bases removed from V and 8 bases from J, the gap between germline ends came to 4 bases. There are 10 residues in the CDR3. CDR1 and CDR2 (germline): LGHNT, FRNRAP. Per the original data handling: Reference gene primer amplification in the assay estimated nucleated cell counts. Method: immunoSEQ multiplex PCR; TCRdb's copy keeps in-frame clones and lacks some. Clone size and the V and J calls come from that table; the DNA yielded D and trimming. The sample shows about 110,000 clones, roughly 84% of them seen only once. This clonotype was sampled from a woman between 45 and 65 years old with acute or convalescent COVID-19. This chain connects TRBV12-5 to TRBJ1-4; D is unclear. Sequencing input: peripheral blood. The chain's CDR3 is CASGQEKLFF. The CDR3 coding sequence is TGTGCTAGTGGACAGGAAAAACTGTTTTTT.